These 20 T cell receptor beta chains originate from one sample sequenced in a study of technical replicates of blood from a handful of donors. The data were produced by immunoSEQ multiplex PCR, yet TCRdb's version contains in-frame clones alone and is incomplete. Among under 70,000 clones, just over 90% were seen once, and the ten largest hold 4.5% to 5%. Sequencing was done on a sample of PBMCs. These receptors were obtained from a human donor in good health. Some clones in this sample may be carry-over from other donors' samples.

The genes are TRBV4-3 and TRBJ1-1, with D maybe TRBD1 (6 bases). The germline V and J ends were trimmed by 6 bases and 2 bases, with 22 bases remaining between them. The CDR3 totals 17 residues. In germline, CDR1 is LGHNA, CDR2 YSLEER. The CDR3 sequence is CASSRNPGARGNTEAFF. The DNA for the CDR3 is TGCGCCAGCAGTCGAAACCCAGGGGCTCGGGGAAACACTGAAGCTTTCTTT.

The chain has TRBV27 and TRBJ1-1; D remains unclear. The germline V and J ends were trimmed by 6 bases and 5 bases, with 16 bases remaining between them. Germline lookup yields CDR1 MNHEY and CDR2 SMNVEV (reference sequence). The CDR3 is made up of 14 amino acids. The CDR3 sequence is CASRMTGPGTEAFF. CDR3 in DNA: TGTGCCAGCAGAATGACGGGCCCGGGGACTGAAGCTTTCTTT.

The rearrangement joins TRBV30 to TRBJ1-4; a possible D gene is TRBD1 (5 bases). CDR1 is GTSNPN, CDR2 SVGIG, per germline (reference sequence). Trimming took 4 bases from V and 8 from J, leaving 17 bases between them. This CDR3 contains 14 residues. The CDR3 sequence: CAWTHPAGREKLFF. As DNA, the CDR3 is TGTGCCTGGACCCACCCGGCAGGGAGGGAAAAACTGTTTTTT. Drawing the rest from reference TRBV30 and TRBJ1-4, the complete variable domain is SQTIHQWPATLVQPVGSPLSLECTVEGTSNPNLYWYRQAAGRGLQLLFYSVGIGQISSEVPQNLSASRPQDRQFILSSKKLLLSDSGFYLCAWTHPAGREKLFFGSGTQLSVL.

This clone was counted only a few times. The chain has TRBV27 and TRBJ2-7; TRBD1 is a possible D gene (6 bases). The CDR3 has 14 residues. Germline V lookup: CDR1 MNHEY, CDR2 SMNVEV (reference sequence). Trimming removed 5 bases from V and 3 bases from J, with 14 bases in between. This CDR3 is CASSPGQRVYEQYF. The CDR3 DNA follows: TGTGCCAGCAGTCCAGGACAGAGAGTCTACGAGCAGTACTTC.

The CDR3: CASSPPVTGEFSEQFF. CDR3 bases: TGCGCCAGCAGTCCCCCGGTGACAGGGGAATTCAGTGAGCAGTTCTTC. V is TRBV5-1 and J is TRBJ2-1, with 8 bases lining up with TRBD1. CDR3 size: 16 residues. Trimming cost V 5 bases and J 9 bases; bases outside gene matches: 16. The germline gives CDR1 SGHRS, CDR2 YFSETQ.

V is TRBV14 and J is TRBJ2-5, with D perhaps matching TRBD2 (5 bases). The CDR3 length is 14 residues. The germline gives CDR1 SGHDN, CDR2 FVKESK. The V and J ends lost 2 bases and 7 bases respectively, with 14 bases between them. CDR3 bases: TGTGCCAGCAGCCAAAGGCTAGCCGGTGGGACCCAGTACTTC. It specifies CASSQRLAGGTQYF.

The chain links TRBV9 to TRBJ2-3; 9 bases agree with TRBD2. Trimming at V came to 0 bases and at J to 7 bases, leaving 9 bases not matched to a gene. The CDR3 spans 16 residues. In germline, CDR1 is SGDLS, CDR2 YYNGEE. CDR3 bases: TGTGCCAGCAGCGTAGGTGTAGCGGGGGTGGCAAATACGCAGTATTTT. This encodes CASSVGVAGVANTQYF.

The rearrangement uses TRBV9 and TRBJ1-3, with D maybe TRBD1 (5 bases). The ends were cut back, 3 bases at V and 0 bases at J, with 19 bases in the middle. Germline CDR1 and CDR2: SGDLS and YYNGEE. CDR3 length: 18 residues. CDR3 nucleotides: TGTGCCAGCAGCGCCCCTCGGTTGGGGCCCGGCTCTGGAAACACCATATATTTT. Protein: CASSAPRLGPGSGNTIYF.

The rearrangement links TRBV5-1 to TRBJ2-5; 15 positions match TRBD2. The germline V gene encodes CDR1 SGHRS and CDR2 YFSETQ. The CDR3 is made up of 17 amino acids. The trim removed 2 bases at V and 2 bases at J, leaving 4 bases unmatched. As DNA, the CDR3 is TGCGCCAGCAGCTTCCTGGGACTAGCGGGAGGTCAAGAGACCCAGTACTTC. Amino acids: CASSFLGLAGGQETQYF.

The genes are TRBV5-1 and TRBJ2-3; 10 nucleotides agree with TRBD1. This CDR3 is 15 amino acids long. Trimming removed 6 bases from V and 4 bases from J; junction bases left unmatched: 8. CDR1 and CDR2 (germline): SGHRS, YFSETQ. The CDR3 spells CASTQQGTGADTQYF. The DNA for the CDR3 is TGCGCCAGCACACAGCAAGGGACAGGGGCAGATACGCAGTATTTT.

This sequence joins TRBV5-6 and TRBJ2-7; possible D gene TRBD2, 6 bases. Germline V gives CDR1 SGHDT, CDR2 YYEEEE. This CDR3 region has 14 residues. Trimming left V 4 bases short and J 2 bases short, with 13 bases between. DNA of the CDR3: TGTGCCAGCAGCATGGGACTCGAGACCTACGAGCAGTACTTC. Protein: CASSMGLETYEQYF.

This clone was seen only a few times. The chain links TRBV5-6 to TRBJ1-5; D not resolved. The V and J ends lost 2 bases and 4 bases respectively, with 4 bases between them. Looked up from germline, CDR1 is SGHDT and CDR2 is YYEEEE. The CDR3 totals 12 residues. The CDR3 nucleotides are TGTGCCAGCAGCTTCCAAAATCAGCCCCAGCATTTT. This codes for CASSFQNQPQHF.

The rearrangement uses TRBV5-1 and TRBJ2-5, with a weak D call TRBD1 (6 bases). Trimming took 3 bases from V and 2 from J, leaving 11 bases between them. The CDR3 loop spans 14 amino acids. CDR1 SGHRS and CDR2 YFSETQ come from the germline V gene. CDR3 region: CASSSGHGQETQYF. The CDR3 DNA reads as TGCGCCAGCAGCTCGGGACACGGACAAGAGACCCAGTACTTC.

The chain carries TRBV4-2 and TRBJ2-2; 10 nucleotides match TRBD1. Germline CDR1 and CDR2: LGHNA and YNFKEQ. The V and J ends lost 0 bases and 4 bases, in that order; junction bases with no gene match: 5. This CDR3 region has 17 residues. The CDR3 loop reads CASSQDRTGGTTGELFF. CDR3 DNA: TGTGCCAGCAGCCAAGATCGGACAGGGGGTACCACCGGGGAGCTGTTTTTT.

This chain connects TRBV6-6 to TRBJ2-1; 9 nucleotides align to TRBD2. Germline loops: CDR1 MNHNY, CDR2 SVGAGI (reference sequence). This CDR3 comprises 15 residues. Trimming at V came to 9 bases and at J to 1 base, leaving 7 bases not matched to a gene. DNA for the CDR3: TGTGCCAGTTCGGGGCGGGAGGGTTCCTACAATGAGCAGTTCTTC. This encodes CASSGREGSYNEQFF.

V is TRBV13 and J is TRBJ2-3, with 9 bases that match TRBD2. Germline V gene sequence: CDR1 PRHDT, CDR2 FYEKMQ (reference sequence). This CDR3 is built from 16 residues. V shed 5 bases and J 4 bases; nucleotides not matched to a gene: 10. The CDR3 sequence: CASSPPLAGVADTQYF. The CDR3 DNA follows: TGTGCCAGCAGCCCACCACTAGCGGGCGTAGCAGATACGCAGTATTTT. The full variable domain, completed using reference TRBV13 and TRBJ2-3, is AAGVIQSPRHLIKEKRETATLKCYPIPRHDTVYWYQQGPGQDPQFLISFYEKMQSDKGSIPDRFSAQQFSDYHSELNMSSLELGDSALYFCASSPPLAGVADTQYFGPGTRLTVL.

This sequence joins TRBV6-1 and TRBJ1-1; 9 bases align to TRBD1. The CDR3 sequence is 14 residues long. The germline V gene encodes CDR1 MNHNS and CDR2 SASEGT. V shed 6 bases, J shed 2 bases, and the junction held 4 bases outside the gene matches. In DNA form, the CDR3 reads TGTGCCAGCAGGGTACAGGGGGCAAACACTGAAGCTTTCTTT. It codes for CASRVQGANTEAFF.

This clone was counted once. The chain has TRBV19 and TRBJ2-7, with TRBD2 matching over 7 bases. Trimming removed 7 bases from V and 6 bases from J; junction bases left unmatched: 15. The CDR3 length is 15 residues. CDR1 and CDR2 from the germline V gene are LNHDA and SQIVND (reference sequence). The DNA of the CDR3 is TGTGCCAGTACCAGGACCCCTGGGAGGGTCGGCGAGCAGTACTTC. Translation: CASTRTPGRVGEQYF.

This clone was observed many times. The gene calls are TRBV11-2 and TRBJ2-1, with D perhaps matching TRBD1 (6 bases). From germline, CDR1 is SGHAT and CDR2 FQNNGV. The CDR3 is made up of 15 amino acids. V was shortened by 5 bases and J by 3 bases, with 14 bases between the two germline ends. CDR3 in amino acids: CASSLRQGIYNEQFF. As DNA, the CDR3 is TGTGCCAGCAGCCTGCGGCAGGGGATCTACAATGAGCAGTTCTTC.

This rearrangement joins TRBV29-1 to TRBJ2-1; TRBD2 matches at 10 bases. CDR1 SQVTM and CDR2 ANQGSEA come from the germline V gene. The CDR3 has 16 residues. V was clipped by 7 bases and J by 2 bases; unmatched bases: 11. Written as DNA, the CDR3 is TGCAGCGCGGCCGGGGGTAGCGGGAGGACCTACAATGAGCAGTTCTTC. Encoded protein: CSAAGGSGRTYNEQFF.